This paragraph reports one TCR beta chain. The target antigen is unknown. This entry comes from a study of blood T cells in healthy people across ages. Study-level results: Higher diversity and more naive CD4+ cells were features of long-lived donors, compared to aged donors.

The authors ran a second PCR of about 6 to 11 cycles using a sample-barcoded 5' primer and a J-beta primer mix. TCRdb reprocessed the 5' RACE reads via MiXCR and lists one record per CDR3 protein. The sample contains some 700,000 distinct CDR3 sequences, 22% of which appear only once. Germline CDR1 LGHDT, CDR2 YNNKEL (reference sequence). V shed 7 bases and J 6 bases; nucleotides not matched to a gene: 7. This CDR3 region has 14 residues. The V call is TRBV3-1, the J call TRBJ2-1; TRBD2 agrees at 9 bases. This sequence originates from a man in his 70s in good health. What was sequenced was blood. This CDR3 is CASNAAGGLNEQFF. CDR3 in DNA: TGTGCCAGCAACGCGGCGGGGGGGCTCAATGAGCAGTTCTTC.